The clone carrying this TCR beta chain occurred a few times. This CDR3 has 13 amino acids. V dropped 10 bases and J dropped 8; count of bases not matched to a gene: 13. From germline, CDR1 is LNHDA and CDR2 SQIVND (reference sequence). TCRdb fed the RT-PCR reads into MiXCR, producing one record per CDR3 protein. The table shows more than 550,000 distinct CDR3 sequences, with 12% to 15% occurring only once. This sequence originates from a female donor in good health, serving as a healthy control. This chain joins TRBV19 and TRBJ1-2; 7 positions agree with TRBD1. The sample consisted of memory CD4+ T cells from blood. CDR3 DNA: TGTGCCACCGCGATCAGGGGGGCCGGCGGCTACACCTTC. This gives the protein CATAIRGAGGYTF.